This section outlines one T cell receptor beta chain sequence together with its context. The data originate from a study of blood T cell repertoires in COVID-19. Overall study context: Samples representing acute and convalescent COVID-19 were sourced from the United States, Italy and Spain. Nucleic acid was either cDNA or gDNA, and it came from T cells, B-cell-depleted T cells, or PBMCs.

In the authors' workflow: Estimation of nucleated cell counts was performed using reference gene primer amplification. Repertoires were generated with immunoSEQ multiplex PCR, while TCRdb's copy carries only in-frame clones and drops some. D and trimming come from the DNA, and the V and J calls and clone size come from that table. The sample holds approximately 52,000 clones; 84% are singletons and the top ten take roughly 13%. CDR1 is SGHRS, CDR2 YFSETQ, per germline. CDR3 length equals 13 residues. Between the trimmed V and J ends, which lost 0 bases and 4 bases, there was a span of 7 bases. This TCR was sampled from a woman of 80 years or more with acute or convalescent COVID-19. Sequencing was performed on peripheral blood. The J gene is TRBJ1-1, the V gene TRBV5-1, with a tentative D call TRBD1 (5 bases). This chain's CDR3 is CASSLGRVTEAFF. CDR3 in DNA: TGCGCCAGCAGCTTGGGCAGGGTCACTGAAGCTTTCTTT.